A single TCR beta chain is shown here with its context. This clone turned up a few times. There is no known antigen for this receptor. No base qualities exist here, and no much larger clone lies one base off it. Other DNA sequences within the sample encode an identical CDR3. Collaborating institutions collected whole blood in K2EDTA tubes following their own protocols. For TCRbeta analysis, collaborator samples were shipped as frozen whole blood, as isolated PBMCs, or as DNA extracted from either sample type. The sample originates from a study of blood T cell repertoires in COVID-19 (dated by TCRdb to about 2020). For the study in its entirety: Collaborator samples came from the United States, Italy and Spain and covered acute and convalescent phases of COVID-19. The material from the prospective study consisted of cDNA or gDNA derived from T cells, B-cell-depleted T cells, or PBMCs. The dataset comprised deeply sampled blood TCRbeta repertoires from subjects exposed to, actively infected with, or recovered from COVID-19. The repertoires were released in a freely available public database intended as a resource for research on the immune response to SARS-CoV-2. The samples were drawn from two sources: the first 160 participants of the ongoing ImmuneRACE study, and about 1,300 subjects contributed by 6 global collaborators. The sample metadata nearly always contained a de-identified subject ID, COVID-19 status, age in years and sex. HLA class I and class II types, where available, came from metadata supplied by the sample provider rather than from assay-based typing.

The immunoSEQ Assay, a bias-controlled multiplex PCR, was used to amplify TCRbeta CDR3 regions from genomic DNA. The original methods were these. Within the assay, amplification of reference gene primers was used to estimate how many nucleated cells each sample contained. To quantify the absolute abundance of each unique TCRbeta CDR3 rearrangement, sequence reads were collapsed and filtered. For each sample, productive Simpson clonality was calculated by taking the square root of Simpson's diversity index across productive rearrangements. TCRdb limited this immuneACCESS table to in-frame rearrangements with V and J called. A share of clones is missing; checked studies link under half to unresolved V genes, and the rest is unexplained. V and J calls and clone size come straight from that table; D and trimming were deduced from the DNA. The sample profile shows around 97,000 clones; 70% to 90% of them were found once. The ten most abundant clones make up about 4% of the sample.

General findings and caveats noted by the study authors: Clinical and demographic metadata were provided uncurated, with the amount varying by source and participant.

V and J lose 0 bases and 4 bases, and a span of 6 bases separates them. Per the germline V gene, MNHNS is the CDR1 and SASEGT is the CDR2. The CDR3 contains 13 residues, cysteine and phenylalanine counted. The retained sequence is limited to the CDR3, 39 bases, with the frame set at the first base. The sequenced sample consisted of peripheral blood. The V and J genes are TRBV6-1 and TRBJ1-2, with no reliable assignment of the D segment. The TCR was taken from a woman aged 60-75 years with acute or convalescent COVID-19. The DNA reads TGTGCCAGCAGTGAAGCGGGAGTCTATGGCTACACCTTC. This codes for CASSEAGVYGYTF.